These 9 T cell receptor beta chains were all obtained from the same sample, sequenced in a study of cytomegalovirus exposure and HLA in healthy donors. The PCR had 60 Vbeta and 13 Jbeta primers. The repertoire was sequenced with immunoSEQ multiplex PCR; TCRdb's copy has only in-frame clones and lacks some. The repertoire includes roughly 190,000 clones, around 86% of them detected once, and roughly 6.3% sits in the top ten. Sequencing used PBMCs. The receptors were gathered from a man in his forties in good health and CMV-seropositive.

The V and J genes are TRBV28 and TRBJ2-3; D uncertain. Germline loops: CDR1 MDHEN, CDR2 SYDVKM. This CDR3 region has 13 residues. Trimming removed 4 bases at V and 2 bases at J, with 7 bases between. In DNA, the CDR3 is TGTGCCAGCAGTTACTTATTCACAGATACGCAGTATTTT. It specifies CASSYLFTDTQYF.

This clone was seen a few times. The genes are TRBV9 and TRBJ2-3, with D possibly matching TRBD2 (6 bases). Germline V gene data show CDR1 as SGDLS and CDR2 as YYNGEE. This CDR3 is 14 amino acids long. Trimming removed 3 bases from V and 1 base from J, with 9 bases in between. This CDR3 reads CASSEASGTDTQYF. The CDR3, as DNA: TGTGCCAGCAGCGAGGCTAGCGGCACAGATACGCAGTATTTT. Complete variable domain (other parts from reference TRBV9 and TRBJ2-3): DSGVTQTPKHLITATGQRVTLRCSPRSGDLSVYWYQQSLDQGLQFLIQYYNGEERAKGNILERFSAQQFPDLHSELNLSSLELGDSALYFCASSEASGTDTQYFGPGTRLTVL.

This clone has just one count. The rearrangement uses TRBV6-5 and TRBJ1-3; 7 bases are a match to TRBD1. This CDR3 is 13 amino acids long. Trimming at V came to 5 bases and at J to 3 bases, leaving 1 base not matched to a gene. The germline V gene encodes CDR1 MNHEY and CDR2 SVGAGI. The CDR3 protein is CASSPGGGNTIYF. The CDR3 DNA follows: TGTGCCAGCAGTCCAGGGGGTGGAAACACCATATATTTT.

A remark on this clone: In the same sample, other DNA sequences code for this CDR3. The V and J genes are TRBV28 and TRBJ1-1; TRBD1 matches at 8 bases. There are 12 residues in the CDR3. V gave up 7 bases and J gave up 6 bases; unmatched junction bases: 4. Germline lookup yields CDR1 MDHEN and CDR2 SYDVKM. CDR3 sequence reads: CASTLTGAEAFF. The CDR3 bases are TGTGCCAGCACCCTGACAGGGGCTGAAGCTTTCTTT.

The chain couples TRBV28 to TRBJ2-5, with a possible D match to TRBD2 (7 bases). The V end lost 1 base, the J end lost 5 bases, and 14 bases lay between the germline ends. CDR3 length equals 15 residues. The germline V gene encodes CDR1 MDHEN and CDR2 SYDVKM. CDR3 sequence reads: CASSLSGGAPETQYF. The CDR3 nucleotides read TGTGCCAGCAGTTTATCTGGGGGGGCGCCGGAGACCCAGTACTTC.

This clone was observed a single time. V is TRBV9 and J is TRBJ2-1, with a weak D call TRBD2 (6 bases). V lost 0 bases to trimming and J lost 3 bases, with 10 bases between them. The germline V gene has CDR1 SGDLS and CDR2 YYNGEE. CDR3 size: 15 residues. The CDR3 DNA reads TGTGCCAGCAGCGTAGGGGGGGACCTCTACAATGAGCAGTTCTTC. Translating gives CASSVGGDLYNEQFF.

The chain uses TRBV4-2 and TRBJ1-1; possible D gene TRBD1, 5 bases. The CDR3 spans 15 residues. Germline V lookup: CDR1 LGHNA, CDR2 YNFKEQ. The V end lost 4 bases, the J end lost 5 bases, and 17 bases lay between the germline ends. The CDR3, as DNA: TGTGCCAGCAGCCCTTGGGAAGGGGCGGGGACTGAAGCTTTCTTT. Translating it yields CASSPWEGAGTEAFF.

The gene calls are TRBV19 and TRBJ2-5, with 7 nucleotides matching TRBD2. The V gene end was trimmed by 3 bases and the J gene end by 2 bases; junction bases not matched to a gene: 6. This CDR3 has 15 residues. Germline assignment: CDR1 LNHDA and CDR2 SQIVND (reference sequence). The CDR3 reads CASSIGNSGQETQYF. CDR3 nucleotides: TGTGCCAGTAGTATCGGCAATAGCGGGCAAGAGACCCAGTACTTC.

In nucleotides, the CDR3 is TGTGCCAGCAGCCCCCCCGGCGGGCGCGGCACCGGGGAGCTGTTTTTT. Its translation: CASSPPGGRGTGELFF. V gene TRBV7-2 combines with J gene TRBJ2-2; D may be TRBD2 (5 bases). Per the germline V gene, CDR1 is SGHTA and CDR2 is FQGNSA. V gave up 5 bases and J gave up 4 bases, with 17 bases separating them. The CDR3 covers 16 residues.